Below are 15 T cell receptor beta chains sequenced from a single sample in a study of blood T cell repertoires in COVID-19. Profiled with immunoSEQ multiplex PCR; TCRdb holds only in-frame clones, not every one. This sample has about 110,000 clones, with 70% to 85% found just once. Material: peripheral blood. The receptors were sampled from a woman older than 75 with active or convalescent COVID-19.

This clone appeared once. The gene calls are TRBV5-6 and TRBJ2-2, with 7 nucleotides matching TRBD1. CDR1 and CDR2 (germline): SGHDT, YYEEEE. CDR3 length: 16 amino acids. Trimming at V came to 2 bases and at J to 0 bases, leaving 4 bases not matched to a gene. The CDR3 here is CASSLTGDPNTGELFF. The DNA of the CDR3 is TGTGCCAGCAGCTTAACAGGGGACCCGAACACCGGGGAGCTGTTTTTT.

The CDR3 DNA reads as TGCGCCAGCAGCTCGAGACAGGGGGCTAACACAGATACGCAGTATTTT. Its protein product is CASSSRQGANTDTQYF. V is TRBV5-1 and J is TRBJ2-3, with 10 nucleotides matching TRBD1. CDR1 is SGHRS, CDR2 YFSETQ, per germline. V lost 3 bases and J lost 2; bases outside the gene matches: 6. The CDR3 extends over 16 amino acids.

The chain couples TRBV6-5 to TRBJ1-4, with D possibly TRBD1 on 6 matching bases. Per the germline V gene, CDR1 is MNHEY and CDR2 is SVGAGI. There are 14 residues in the CDR3. The V gene lost 6 bases and the J gene lost 5 bases, with 13 bases spanning the gap. The CDR3 DNA sequence: TGTGCCAGCAGACAAGACGGACAGAATGAAAAACTGTTTTTT. It encodes CASRQDGQNEKLFF.

With regard to this clone: The same CDR3 can be traced to other DNA sequences in this sample. The V gene is TRBV5-1, the J gene TRBJ2-7, with 9 bases identical to TRBD2. This CDR3 has 15 amino acids. Germline-derived CDR1 and CDR2 are SGHRS and YFSETQ. With V trimmed by 2 bases and J by 1 base, 4 bases remained unmatched. The CDR3 here is CASSFGAGGSYEQYF. The CDR3 DNA reads as TGCGCCAGCAGCTTCGGCGCGGGAGGGTCCTACGAGCAGTACTTC.

The chain recombines TRBV2 with TRBJ2-1, with 8 bases fitting TRBD2. This CDR3 contains 15 residues. J gave up 2 bases and V 6 bases, and 6 bases lay outside the gene matches. The germline V gene has CDR1 SNHLY and CDR2 FYNNEI. CDR3 residues: CASRERELTYNEQFF. In DNA form, the CDR3 reads TGTGCCAGCAGGGAGCGGGAGTTGACCTACAATGAGCAGTTCTTC.

The chain couples TRBV11-2 to TRBJ2-7; TRBD2 matches at 7 bases. V shed 5 bases, J shed 5 bases, and the junction held 9 bases outside the gene matches. Germline loops: CDR1 SGHAT, CDR2 FQNNGV. The length of the CDR3 is 14 residues. The DNA of the CDR3 is TGTGCCAGCAGCCCTCGGACTAGACAGAACGAGCAGTACTTC. The encoded protein is CASSPRTRQNEQYF.

This clone was counted a few times. The rearrangement uses TRBV7-2 and TRBJ2-3; D might be TRBD2 (6 bases). The CDR3 has 15 residues. The germline CDR1 and CDR2 sequences are SGHTA and FQGNSA. V lost 3 bases and J lost 8, with 18 bases in between. CDR3 loop: CASSFSRGLEGTQYF. The DNA of the CDR3 is TGTGCCAGCAGCTTTTCGAGAGGTTTGGAGGGTACGCAGTATTTT.

The chain carries TRBV18 and TRBJ1-1; D is unclear. Germline-derived CDR1 and CDR2 are KGHSH and LQKENI. The CDR3 is 12 residues long. Trimming cost V 3 bases and J 11 bases, with 13 bases left between them. In DNA, the CDR3 is TGTGCCAGCTCACCGTCGGGGTTTGAGGCTTTCTTT. This gives the protein CASSPSGFEAFF.

The rearrangement uses TRBV9 and TRBJ1-1; tentatively, D is TRBD1 (5 bases). CDR3 length equals 15 residues. CDR1 is SGDLS, CDR2 YYNGEE, per germline. V was clipped by 0 bases and J by 5 bases, with 14 bases between them. Written as DNA, the CDR3 is TGTGCCAGCAGCGTAGAACCGGGTGCAGGGACTGAAGCTTTCTTT. It specifies CASSVEPGAGTEAFF.

The rearrangement joins TRBV9 to TRBJ2-6; TRBD2 is a possible D gene (5 bases). Trimming stripped 4 bases from V and 1 base from J, with 18 bases between. The CDR3 runs 18 residues. Looked up from germline, CDR1 is SGDLS and CDR2 is YYNGEE. The CDR3 region is CASSSGGPNLSGANVLTF. CDR3 nucleotide sequence: TGTGCCAGCAGCTCAGGAGGACCCAATTTATCTGGGGCCAACGTCCTGACTTTC.

In nucleotides, the CDR3 is TGTGCCAGCACCAAGACCGGGACTAAAACGGAGACCCAGTACTTC. This codes for CASTKTGTKTETQYF. The V call is TRBV9, the J call TRBJ2-5; 7 bases are a match to TRBD2. After removal of 6 bases from V and 5 bases from J, the junction contained 13 bases not matched to a gene. Germline lookup yields CDR1 SGDLS and CDR2 YYNGEE. This CDR3 has 15 residues.

The sample holds a few counts of this clone. V gene TRBV7-9 combines with J gene TRBJ2-1; 14 nucleotides align to TRBD2. The length of the CDR3 is 15 residues. The V segment lost 6 bases and the J segment 7 bases; nucleotides outside the gene matches: 5. The germline CDR1 and CDR2 sequences are SEHNR and FQNEAQ (reference sequence). The CDR3 protein is CASRLTSGRENEQFF. DNA of the CDR3: TGTGCCAGCAGACTGACTAGCGGGAGGGAAAATGAGCAGTTCTTC.

The rearrangement uses TRBV5-1 and TRBJ2-7, with 8 bases identical to TRBD2. This CDR3 has 16 amino acids. Germline CDR1 reads SGHRS; CDR2 reads YFSETQ. Unmatched junction bases numbered 9, after V lost 2 bases and J lost 2 bases. CDR3 coding DNA: TGCGCCAGCAGCTTAGGGGGTCTAGCGGGCGCCTACGAGCAGTACTTC. Amino acids: CASSLGGLAGAYEQYF.

This chain connects TRBV7-9 to TRBJ2-5; TRBD2 aligns across 9 bases. Looked up from germline, CDR1 is SEHNR and CDR2 is FQNEAQ (reference sequence). The CDR3 spans 16 residues. V lost 1 base and J lost 4; bases outside the gene matches: 7. CDR3 in amino acids: CASSLGSSGRIETQYF. The CDR3 DNA follows: TGTGCCAGCAGCTTAGGTTCCAGCGGGAGGATAGAGACCCAGTACTTC.

This chain connects TRBV5-6 to TRBJ1-2; tentatively, D is TRBD1 (5 bases). V shed 3 bases and J shed 4 bases, with 16 bases lying between them. This CDR3 contains 15 residues. CDR1 and CDR2 (germline): SGHDT, YYEEEE. CDR3 in amino acids: CASSSDIGWAYGYTF. The CDR3 region has the DNA TGTGCCAGCAGCTCGGACATCGGATGGGCCTATGGCTACACCTTC. The full variable domain, rest sourced from reference TRBV5-6 and TRBJ1-2, is DAGVTQSPTHLIKTRGQQVTLRCSPKSGHDTVSWYQQALGQGPQFIFQYYEEEERQRGNFPDRFSGHQFPNYSSELNVNALLLGDSALYLCASSSDIGWAYGYTFGSGTRLTVV.